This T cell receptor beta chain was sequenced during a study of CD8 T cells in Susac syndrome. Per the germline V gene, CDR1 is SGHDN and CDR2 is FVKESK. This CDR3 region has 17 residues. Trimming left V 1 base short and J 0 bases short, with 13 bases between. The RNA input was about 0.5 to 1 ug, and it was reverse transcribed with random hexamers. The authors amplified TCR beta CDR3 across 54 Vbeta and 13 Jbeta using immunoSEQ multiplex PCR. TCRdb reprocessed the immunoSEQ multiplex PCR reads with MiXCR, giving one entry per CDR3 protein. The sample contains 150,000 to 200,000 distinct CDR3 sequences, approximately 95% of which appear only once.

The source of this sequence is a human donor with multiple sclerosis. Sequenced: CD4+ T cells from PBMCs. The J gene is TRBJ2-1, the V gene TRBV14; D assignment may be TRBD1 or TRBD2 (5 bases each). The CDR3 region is CASSQGSGTISYNEQFF. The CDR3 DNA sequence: TGTGCCAGCAGCCAAGGGTCCGGGACCATCTCCTACAATGAGCAGTTCTTC.